These 3 T cell receptor beta chains originate from one sample sequenced in a study of a mutant IDH1 vaccine in newly diagnosed glioma. Generated by immunoSEQ multiplex PCR, the TCRdb table keeps only in-frame clones and is missing some. The sample shows 69,000 or so clones, around nine tenths of them seen only once. Time point indicated: week 35, safety follow-up. Topical imiquimod was applied with each vaccine dose, which held 300 ug of mutant IDH1 20-mer peptide. What these receptors recognize is not known. Here the sequenced sample was PBMCs, taken from a glioma patient whose treatment included an IDH1 peptide vaccine. These receptors were obtained from a man aged 30 to 39 with glioma.

The V call is TRBV19, the J call TRBJ2-2; D is unresolved. Germline V gives CDR1 LNHDA, CDR2 SQIVND (reference sequence). V dropped 1 base and J dropped 8 bases, with 2 bases sitting between them. The CDR3 spans 11 residues. CDR3 loop: CASSIVGELFF. The CDR3 DNA follows: TGTGCCAGTAGTATAGTGGGGGAGCTGTTTTTT. The whole variable domain, filled in from reference TRBV19 and TRBJ2-2, reads DGGITQSPKYLFRKEGQNVTLSCEQNLNHDAMYWYRQDPGQGLRLIYYSQIVNDFQKGDIAEGYSVSREKKESFPLTVTSAQKNPTAFYLCASSIVGELFFGEGSRLTVL.

The V gene is TRBV6-6, the J gene TRBJ2-7; D gene uncertain. The germline V and J ends were trimmed by 0 bases and 8 bases, with 11 bases remaining between them. CDR3 size: 13 residues. Germline CDR1 and CDR2: MNHNY and SVGAGI (reference sequence). CDR3 sequence: CASSYSWAYQQYF. The CDR3 DNA reads TGTGCCAGCAGTTACTCGTGGGCTTATCAGCAGTACTTC.

The chain combines TRBV28 with TRBJ2-7; D tentatively reads TRBD1 or TRBD2 (7 bases each). Germline CDR1 is MDHEN and CDR2 is SYDVKM. The CDR3 spans 16 residues. With 7 bases removed from V and 0 bases from J, the gap between germline ends came to 19 bases. The CDR3 DNA sequence: TGTGCCAGCACCTCCAGGGGGGGTCCGAGCTCCTACGAGCAGTACTTC. Amino acid sequence: CASTSRGGPSSYEQYF.